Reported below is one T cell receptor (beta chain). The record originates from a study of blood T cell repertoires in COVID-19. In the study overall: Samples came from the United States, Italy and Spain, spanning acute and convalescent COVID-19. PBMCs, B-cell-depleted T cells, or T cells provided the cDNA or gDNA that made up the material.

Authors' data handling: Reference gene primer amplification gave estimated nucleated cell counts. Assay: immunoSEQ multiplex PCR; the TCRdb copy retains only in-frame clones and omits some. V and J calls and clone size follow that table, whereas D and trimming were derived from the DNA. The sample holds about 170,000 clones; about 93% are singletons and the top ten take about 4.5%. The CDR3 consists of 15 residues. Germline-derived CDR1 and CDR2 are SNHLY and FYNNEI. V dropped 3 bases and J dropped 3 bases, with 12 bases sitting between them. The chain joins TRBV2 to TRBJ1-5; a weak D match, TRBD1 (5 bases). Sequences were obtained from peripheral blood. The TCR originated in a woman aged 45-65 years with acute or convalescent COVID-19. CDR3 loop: CASSELTAYNQPQHF. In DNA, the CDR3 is TGTGCCAGCAGTGAGTTGACAGCTTACAATCAGCCCCAGCATTTT.